These 16 T cell receptor beta chains came from one sample sequenced in a study of T cells in Graves' hyperthyroidism and ophthalmopathy. The investigators amplified TCR beta CDR3 regions from RNA transcripts. The study used the HTBI primer set for a first-round RT-PCR of the TCR CDR3. TCRdb re-derived calls from the multiplex PCR reads in MiXCR, one entry per CDR3 protein. The sample includes 350,000 to 450,000 distinct CDR3 sequences, roughly 14% of them seen just once. Material for sequencing was blood. Every receptor here comes from a woman aged 55 to 70 with Graves' hyperthyroidism.

This clonotype appeared many times. The CDR3 DNA is TGTGCCAGCCAGGGGAGCACCGGGGAGCTGTTTTTT. It specifies CASQGSTGELFF. This rearrangement joins TRBV2 to TRBJ2-2, with a tentative D call TRBD1 (6 bases). Trimming removed 8 bases from V and 4 bases from J, with 8 bases in between. CDR3 length: 12 residues. Germline-derived CDR1 and CDR2 are SNHLY and FYNNEI.

This clonotype was seen ten or more times. The rearrangement links TRBV28 to TRBJ2-6; possibly TRBD1 or TRBD2 for D (5 bases each). The ends were cut back, 7 bases at V and 2 bases at J, with 15 bases in the middle. The germline gives CDR1 MDHEN, CDR2 SYDVKM. This CDR3 spans 16 amino acids. DNA of the CDR3: TGTGCCAGCAACTCGAGGGGCCTCCCTGGGGCCAACGTCCTGACTTTC. The encoded protein is CASNSRGLPGANVLTF.

Many counts were recorded for this clonotype. The rearrangement joins TRBV20-1 to TRBJ2-1; D is perhaps TRBD2 (6 bases). The CDR3 is 16 amino acids. V shed 6 bases and J shed 6 bases, with 24 bases lying between them. Germline lookup yields CDR1 DFQATT and CDR2 SNEGSKA (reference sequence). This chain's CDR3 is CSAVSLREGLSNEQFF. CDR3 bases: TGCAGTGCCGTGTCGTTGCGGGAAGGACTATCCAATGAGCAGTTCTTC.

Ten or more counts support this clonotype. The chain has TRBV3-1 and TRBJ1-4; tentatively, D is TRBD1 (6 bases). With 1 base removed from V and 0 bases from J, the gap between germline ends came to 12 bases. The CDR3 spans 17 residues. The germline CDR1 and CDR2 sequences are LGHDT and YNNKEL (reference sequence). CDR3 in amino acids: CASSQGRGLATNEKLFF. The CDR3, as DNA: TGTGCCAGCAGCCAAGGCAGGGGCCTTGCAACTAATGAAAAACTGTTTTTT.

The gene calls are TRBV28 and TRBJ2-5, with 8 nucleotides matching TRBD1. Germline-derived CDR1 and CDR2 are MDHEN and SYDVKM. The length of the CDR3 is 15 residues. Trimming removed 8 bases from V and 5 bases from J; junction bases left unmatched: 13. The CDR3 sequence is CASRKETGDDETQYF. CDR3 coding DNA: TGTGCCAGCCGTAAGGAGACAGGGGATGATGAGACCCAGTACTTC. Looking up the rest from reference TRBV28 and TRBJ2-5 gives the full variable domain: DVKVTQSSRYLVKRTGEKVFLECVQDMDHENMFWYRQDPGLGLRLIYFSYDVKMKEKGDIPEGYSVSREKKERFSLILESASTNQTSMYLCASRKETGDDETQYFGPGTRLLVL.

This sequence joins TRBV14 and TRBJ2-3, with 7 bases matching TRBD2. With 4 bases clipped from V and 1 base from J, the junction kept 8 bases outside the gene matches. The germline V gene encodes CDR1 SGHDN and CDR2 FVKESK. The CDR3 runs to 16 residues. The CDR3, as DNA: TGTGCCAGCAGCCTAGCGGGCTTACTACGCACAGATACGCAGTATTTT. It yields the protein CASSLAGLLRTDTQYF.

Many counts were recorded for this clonotype. The chain recombines TRBV30 with TRBJ1-4, with D unresolved. The germline V gene has CDR1 GTSNPN and CDR2 SVGIG (reference sequence). The CDR3 has 12 amino acids. V dropped 0 bases and J dropped 7 bases, with 6 bases sitting between them. The CDR3 region is CAWSVLREKLFF. For the CDR3, the DNA is TGTGCCTGGAGTGTACTTCGTGAAAAACTGTTTTTT.

As concerns this clonotype: The germline gene is not matched at one end of the junction; a read error may be the cause. The chain joins TRBV20-1 to TRBJ1-2, with D perhaps TRBD1 (5 bases). CDR1 is DFQATT and CDR2 is SNEGSKA in the germline V gene (reference sequence). There are 12 residues in the CDR3. CDR3 in DNA: TGCAGTGCTAGAGATGGGGACTATAGCTACACCTTC. This gives the protein CSARDGDYSYTF.

The chain links TRBV27 to TRBJ2-5, with D unresolved. Deletions cut 0 bases from V and 2 bases from J, with 13 bases between. CDR1 and CDR2 from the germline V gene are MNHEY and SMNVEV (reference sequence). This CDR3 contains 16 residues. CDR3 nucleotides: TGTGCCAGCAGTTTATCGCTGCCTGACCGTCAAGAGACCCAGTACTTC. Translation: CASSLSLPDRQETQYF.

This clonotype was found many times. This chain uses TRBV12-3 or TRBV12-4 with TRBJ1-5; possible D gene TRBD1, 5 bases. CDR3 length: 15 amino acids. V lost 1 base, J lost 7 bases, and 14 bases lay in between. The CDR3 region is CASSLEFSGRQPQHF. CDR3 nucleotides: TGTGCCAGCAGTTTAGAGTTTTCAGGGAGGCAGCCCCAGCATTTT.

This clonotype came up many times. The chain recombines TRBV20-1 with TRBJ2-3; D gene ambiguous. Trimming cost V 5 bases and J 5 bases, with 8 bases left between them. CDR1 and CDR2 (germline): DFQATT, SNEGSKA (reference sequence). The CDR3 has 11 residues. In DNA, the CDR3 is TGCAGTGCTTCGTTTGGAGATACGCAGTATTTT. Encoded protein: CSASFGDTQYF.

This clonotype appeared a few times. This sequence joins TRBV10-1 and TRBJ2-2; D remains unclear. Trimming removed 6 bases at V and 5 bases at J, with 16 bases between. CDR3 length: 15 amino acids. The germline V gene has CDR1 WNHNN and CDR2 SYGVQD (reference sequence). The CDR3 coding sequence is TGCGCCAGCAGCCCAGCCCCGGTCGGGACCGGGGAGCTGTTTTTT. Translating it yields CASSPAPVGTGELFF.

This clonotype was counted ten times or more. This chain connects TRBV28 to TRBJ1-5, with 7 bases lining up with TRBD1. The V and J ends lost 2 bases and 0 bases, in that order; junction bases with no gene match: 10. The CDR3 is made up of 18 amino acids. Per germline, CDR1 MDHEN and CDR2 SYDVKM. CDR3 sequence (DNA): TGTGCCAGCAGTTTACCGATACCCGGGACAGATAGCAATCAGCCCCAGCATTTT. Protein: CASSLPIPGTDSNQPQHF.

This clonotype was detected a few times. The chain carries TRBV24-1 and TRBJ1-4; a weak D match, TRBD1 (5 bases). Germline V gene sequence: CDR1 KGHDR, CDR2 SFDVKD. The CDR3 runs 16 residues. V was cut by 3 bases and J by 2 bases, with 12 bases left in between. The CDR3 region has the DNA TGTGCCACCAGTGATAGGGGCATGGGGACTAATGAAAAACTGTTTTTT. Its translation is CATSDRGMGTNEKLFF.

This clonotype has ten or more counts. This chain joins TRBV20-1 and TRBJ2-7; maybe TRBD2 (6 bases). Germline lookup yields CDR1 DFQATT and CDR2 SNEGSKA (reference sequence). The CDR3 is 12 residues long. V was pared by 1 base and J by 5 bases, with 9 bases between. As DNA, the CDR3 is TGCAGTGCTAGAGCAGCGGGCCACGAGCAGTACTTC. This encodes CSARAAGHEQYF.

Many counts were recorded for this clonotype. The chain has TRBV12-3 or TRBV12-4 and TRBJ1-1, with D perhaps matching TRBD1 (6 bases). V was shortened by 1 base and J by 3 bases, with 9 bases between the two germline ends. The CDR3 runs to 14 residues. The CDR3 reads CASSLEGDDTEAFF. The DNA for the CDR3 is TGTGCCAGCAGTTTAGAGGGGGATGACACTGAAGCTTTCTTT.